This TCR beta chain was profiled in a study of T cell changes during pregnancy in multiple sclerosis. This clone has just a few counts. The CDR3 has 14 residues. V was cut by 0 bases and J by 5 bases, with 13 bases left in between. Per germline, CDR1 GTSNPN and CDR2 SVGIG (reference sequence). The data were produced by immunoSEQ multiplex PCR, yet TCRdb's version contains in-frame clones alone and is incomplete. This sample yields around 59,000 clones, of which approximately 93% are seen a single time; 3.5% to 4.5% belongs to the top ten. The receptor's source is a female donor with multiple sclerosis, enrolled in a pregnancy study. This rearrangement joins TRBV30 to TRBJ1-1; D remains ambiguous. Sequencing used CD8+ T cells from peripheral blood mononuclear cells, obtained in the second trimester of pregnancy. The CDR3 DNA follows: TGTGCCTGGAGTGTGAGTAGCCATGGGACTGAAGCTTTCTTT. It translates to CAWSVSSHGTEAFF.